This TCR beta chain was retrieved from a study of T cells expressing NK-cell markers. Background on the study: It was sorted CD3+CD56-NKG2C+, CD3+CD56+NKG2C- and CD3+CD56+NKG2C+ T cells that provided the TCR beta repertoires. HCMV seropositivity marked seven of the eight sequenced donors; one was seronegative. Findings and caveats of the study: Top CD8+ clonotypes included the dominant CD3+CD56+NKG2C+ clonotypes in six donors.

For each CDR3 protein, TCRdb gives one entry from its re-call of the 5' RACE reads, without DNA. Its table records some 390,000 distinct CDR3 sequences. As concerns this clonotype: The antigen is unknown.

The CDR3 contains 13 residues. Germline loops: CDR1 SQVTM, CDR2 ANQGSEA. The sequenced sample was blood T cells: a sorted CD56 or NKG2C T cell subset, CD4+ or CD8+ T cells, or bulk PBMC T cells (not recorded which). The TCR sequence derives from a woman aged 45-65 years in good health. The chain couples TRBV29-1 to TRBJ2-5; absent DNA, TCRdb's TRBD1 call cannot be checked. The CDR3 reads CSVPDSTQETQYF.